One sample yielded the 18 T cell receptor beta chains listed below, sequenced in a study of T-cell reconstitution after alpha-beta-depleted transplantation in children. Researchers prepared the TCRbeta library using unique molecular identifiers, the study reports. TCRdb reanalysed the PCR reads using MiXCR and keeps one entry per CDR3 protein. The sample yields tens of thousands of distinct CDR3 sequences, approximately 5% seen once. This sample comprised PBMCs, mostly from graft donor cells, obtained 180 days after TCRalphabeta/CD19-depleted stem cell transplant. The receptors were sampled from a boy under three years old who had a stem cell transplant for acute myeloid leukemia, so the T cells may come from the graft donor.

This clonotype was detected many times. The rearrangement joins TRBV4-3 to TRBJ1-3; D gene ambiguous. The ends were cut back, 4 bases at V and 0 bases at J, with 7 bases in the middle. CDR3 length: 14 residues. The germline V gene encodes CDR1 LGHNA and CDR2 YSLEER. The CDR3 reads CASSPNPSGNTIYF. The CDR3 region has the DNA TGCGCCAGCAGCCCGAACCCCTCTGGAAACACCATATATTTT.

Ten or more counts support this clonotype. This chain connects TRBV6-6 to TRBJ2-7; D is undetermined. The CDR3 runs to 13 residues. V was clipped by 6 bases and J by 6 bases, with 15 bases between them. The germline CDR1 and CDR2 sequences are MNHNY and SVGAGI (reference sequence). The CDR3 spells CASSRVRVGEQYV. In DNA form, the CDR3 reads TGTGCCAGCAGCCGAGTGAGAGTTGGCGAGCAGTACGTC.

The sample holds many counts of this clonotype. The chain uses TRBV10-3 and TRBJ2-7; TRBD1 is a possible D gene (5 bases). Germline V gene data show CDR1 as ENHRY and CDR2 as SYGVKD. The germline V and J ends were trimmed by 10 bases and 3 bases, with 19 bases remaining between them. The CDR3 is made up of 14 amino acids. The CDR3 loop is CATRKATGHYEQYF. In DNA form, the CDR3 reads TGTGCCACCCGGAAGGCAACAGGACACTACGAGCAGTACTTC.

The table lists this clonotype with many counts. The CDR3, as DNA: TGTGCCATCAGTGAGTCGAAGCGGGGGGACTACAATGAGCAGTTCTTC. Translation: CAISESKRGDYNEQFF. The V call is TRBV10-3, the J call TRBJ2-1; the match to TRBD2 covers 9 bases. Germline CDR1 reads ENHRY; CDR2 reads SYGVKD. V dropped 0 bases and J dropped 3; count of bases not matched to a gene: 3. The CDR3 covers 16 residues.

Worth noting for this clonotype: One base away lies a much larger clone, so this may be a sequencing read error. J is TRBJ2-3 and V is TRBV18, with 7 positions matching TRBD2. V lost 1 base to trimming and J lost 1 base; unmatched junction nucleotides: 2. The germline CDR1 and CDR2 sequences are KGHSH and LQKENI. The CDR3 covers 15 residues. Here the CDR3 DNA reads TGTGCCAGCTCACCACTGGCGGGGGGCACAGATACGCAGTATTTT. This encodes CASSPLAGGTDTQYF.

This clonotype was picked up many times. The genes are TRBV5-1 and TRBJ2-7; 10 bases agree with TRBD1. This CDR3 spans 16 amino acids. Germline trimming cut 1 base from V and 5 bases from J; bases unmatched to any gene: 9. From germline, CDR1 is SGHRS and CDR2 YFSETQ. For the CDR3, the DNA is TGCGCCAGCAGCTTGAGAACCGGGACAGGGGTTAACGAGCAGTACGTC. Translating gives CASSLRTGTGVNEQYV.

This clonotype was detected many times. V gene TRBV6-2 or TRBV6-3 combines with J gene TRBJ1-1; 10 nucleotides line up with TRBD1. Trimming removed 7 bases from V and 3 bases from J; junction bases left unmatched: 8. This CDR3 has 15 residues. Germline loops: CDR1 MNHEY, CDR2 SVGEGT. The CDR3 loop reads CASIIEGQGYTEAFF. CDR3 sequence (DNA): TGTGCCAGCATTATTGAGGGACAGGGGTACACTGAAGCTTTCTTT.

This clonotype was seen repeatedly, ten times or more. The chain joins TRBV5-8 to TRBJ2-4; D tentatively reads TRBD1 or TRBD2 (5 bases each). The CDR3 is 17 amino acids. Trimming pared 2 bases from V and 0 bases from J, leaving 15 bases between. Per germline, CDR1 SGHTS and CDR2 YDEGEE. CDR3 loop: CASSFHRGALAKNIQYF. CDR3 DNA: TGTGCCAGCAGCTTCCACCGAGGGGCCCTAGCCAAAAACATTCAGTACTTC.

With respect to this clonotype: This clone may be a read error of a much larger clone one base away. The chain carries TRBV20-1 and TRBJ2-1; D ambiguous. The germline V gene encodes CDR1 DFQATT and CDR2 SNEGSKA (reference sequence). The CDR3 has 17 amino acids. CDR3 DNA: TGCTGTGCTAGAGAGAGTTTCCAGGAGAGCTCCTACAATGAGCAGTTCTTC. This codes for CCARESFQESSYNEQFF.

At least ten counts were recorded for this clonotype. V is TRBV11-2 and J is TRBJ2-4; 8 positions agree with TRBD1. CDR1 is SGHAT and CDR2 is FQNNGV in the germline V gene. This CDR3 comprises 13 residues. J lost 6 bases, V lost 4 bases, and 2 bases had no gene match. The CDR3, as DNA: TGTGCCAGCAGCTATACAGGGGGAAACATTCAGTACTTC. Its protein is CASSYTGGNIQYF.

The chain recombines TRBV24-1 with TRBJ2-5; D may be TRBD1 or TRBD2 (7 bases each). Germline lookup yields CDR1 KGHDR and CDR2 SFDVKD. CDR3 length: 17 amino acids. Trimming removed 3 bases from V and 3 bases from J, with 19 bases in between. The CDR3 bases are TGTGCCACCAGTGATACCCAGGGGGGGTCTTCGGAAGAGACCCAGTACTTC. Translated, it gives CATSDTQGGSSEETQYF.

This clonotype was seen ten or more times. The gene calls are TRBV20-1 and TRBJ2-7, with a possible D match to TRBD2 (7 bases). This CDR3 is built from 14 residues. The V gene lost 1 base and the J gene lost 4 bases, with 14 bases spanning the gap. CDR1 and CDR2 (germline): DFQATT, SNEGSKA (reference sequence). For the CDR3, the DNA is TGCAGTGCTAGAGGGGGGCGGGGGAGGTACGAGCAGTACGTC. It codes for CSARGGRGRYEQYV.

This clonotype was seen at least ten times. The chain couples TRBV18 to TRBJ2-7; TRBD1 matches 8 bases. CDR1 and CDR2 from the germline V gene are KGHSH and LQKENI. This CDR3 contains 16 residues. J was trimmed by 1 base and V by 1 base; bases with no gene match: 6. The DNA for the CDR3 is TGTGCCAGCTCACCACGTCAGGGGGCAGGGTCCTACGAGCAGTACTTC. It translates to CASSPRQGAGSYEQYF. The variable domain in full, with the rest retrieved from reference TRBV18 and TRBJ2-7, is NAGVMQNPRHLVRRRGQEARLRCSPMKGHSHVYWYRQLPEEGLKFMVYLQKENIIDESGMPKERFSAEFPKEGPSILRIQQVVRGDSAAYFCASSPRQGAGSYEQYFGPGTRLTVT.

The table lists this clonotype with many counts. The chain combines TRBV5-1 with TRBJ2-2, with D uncertain. CDR1 SGHRS and CDR2 YFSETQ come from the germline V gene. The CDR3 length is 15 residues. V lost 0 bases and J 3 bases, leaving 9 bases between the germline ends. For the CDR3, the DNA is TGCGCCAGCAGCTTGGAAAGGTACTACACCGGGGAGCTGTTTTTT. Translating it yields CASSLERYYTGELFF.

This clonotype has ten or more counts. This chain connects TRBV7-8 to TRBJ2-1, with TRBD1 matching over 8 bases. With 1 base clipped from V and 4 bases from J, the junction kept 3 bases outside the gene matches. Germline CDR1 is SGHVS and CDR2 is FQNEAQ. This CDR3 has 15 residues. Written as DNA, the CDR3 is TGTGCCAGCAGCTTAGGACAGGGGATTTACAATGAGCAGTTCTTC. This sequence encodes CASSLGQGIYNEQFF.

This clonotype is termed medium-sized. This chain joins TRBV10-3 and TRBJ2-3; 8 bases align to TRBD2. V lost 6 bases to trimming and J lost 2 bases; unmatched junction nucleotides: 4. This CDR3 comprises 14 residues. Germline lookup yields CDR1 ENHRY and CDR2 SYGVKD. As DNA, the CDR3 is TGTGCCATCAGGATAGCGGGGAACACAGATACGCAGTATTTT. It is translated as CAIRIAGNTDTQYF.

This clonotype has ten or more counts. The chain couples TRBV12-3 or TRBV12-4 to TRBJ2-7, with D possibly called TRBD1 or TRBD2 (5 bases each). The V and J ends lost 6 bases and 4 bases respectively, with 13 bases between them. The CDR3 runs 13 residues. CDR3 DNA sequence: TGTGCCAGCAGATCCGGGACCACATACGAGCAGTACTTC. Translation: CASRSGTTYEQYF.

This clonotype was counted at least ten times. V gene TRBV12-3 or TRBV12-4 combines with J gene TRBJ2-7; possibly TRBD2 for D (5 bases). This CDR3 spans 13 amino acids. V lost 1 base and J 6 bases, leaving 10 bases between the germline ends. In nucleotides, the CDR3 is TGTGCCAGCAGTTTAGTTCGAGGGTCCGAGCAGTACGTC. Its protein product is CASSLVRGSEQYV.